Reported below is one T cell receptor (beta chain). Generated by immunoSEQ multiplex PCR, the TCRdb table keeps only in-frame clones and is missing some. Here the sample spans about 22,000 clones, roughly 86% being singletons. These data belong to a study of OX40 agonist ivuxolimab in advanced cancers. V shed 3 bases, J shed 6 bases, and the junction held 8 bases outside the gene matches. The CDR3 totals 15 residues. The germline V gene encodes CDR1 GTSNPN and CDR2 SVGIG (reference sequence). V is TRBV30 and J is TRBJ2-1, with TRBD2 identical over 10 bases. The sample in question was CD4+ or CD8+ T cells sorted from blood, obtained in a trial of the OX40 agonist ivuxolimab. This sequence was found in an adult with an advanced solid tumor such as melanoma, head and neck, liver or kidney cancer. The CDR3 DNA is TGTGCCTGGAGCATAAGCGGGGGGGCTAGCAATGAGCAGTTCTTC. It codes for CAWSISGGASNEQFF.